A selection of T cell receptor beta chains follows, all from one sample in a study of OX40 agonist ivuxolimab in advanced cancers. Data came from immunoSEQ multiplex PCR; TCRdb stores just in-frame clones and leaves some out. The sample carries tens of thousands of clones, 80% to 90% recorded once. The specimen was CD4+ or CD8+ T cells sorted from blood, collected in a trial of the OX40 agonist ivuxolimab. The source of these receptors is an adult with an advanced solid tumor such as melanoma, head and neck, liver or kidney cancer. CDR3s include the opening cysteine and the closing phenylalanine or tryptophan. A D gene is named only where the DNA matches it firmly. Clone size is stated in some rows and not others, as once, few, many or a class when expanded.

CDR3aa | CDR3nt | j_gene | abundance | d_gene | v_gene
CASSVGVRDSPLHF | TGTGCCAGCAGCGTAGGGGTCCGGGATTCACCCCTCCACTTT | TRBJ1-6 | few | NA | TRBV9
CASRSRDSSYEQYF | TGTGCCAGTAGATCCCGGGACAGCTCCTACGAGCAGTACTTC | TRBJ2-7 | few | TRBD1 | TRBV19
CASSPPTSVSYNEQFF | TGTGCCAGCTCACCACCGACTAGCGTTTCCTACAATGAGCAGTTCTTC | TRBJ2-1 | NA | TRBD2 | TRBV18
CASSEDPSTDTQYF | TGTGCCAGCAGCGAGGACCCTAGCACAGATACGCAGTATTTT | TRBJ2-3 | NA | NA | TRBV9
CASSLAGTGNDGYTF | TGTGCCAGCAGTTTAGCCGGGACAGGGAACGATGGCTACACCTTC | TRBJ1-2 | NA | TRBD1 | TRBV28
CASSLQPRSGNTIYF | TGTGCCAGCAGCTTGCAACCGCGCTCTGGAAACACCATATATTTT | TRBJ1-3 | NA | NA | TRBV11-2
CANLSGELFF | TGCGCCAACCTTTCGGGGGAGCTGTTTTTT | TRBJ2-2 | few | NA | TRBV10-1
CAWRDAGTGHQPQHF | TGTGCCTGGAGAGACGCCGGGACAGGGCATCAGCCCCAGCATTTT | TRBJ1-5 | NA | TRBD1 | TRBV30
CASTRARLANTGELFF | TGTGCCAGCACTCGAGCCAGACTTGCGAACACCGGGGAGCTGTTTTTT | TRBJ2-2 | NA | NA | TRBV7-9
CASSQVGGAQETQYF | TGTGCCAGCAGCCAAGTTGGAGGGGCTCAGGAGACCCAGTACTTC | TRBJ2-5 | NA | NA | TRBV14
CASRRPGHMETQYF | TGTGCCAGCAGAAGACCGGGACACATGGAGACCCAGTACTTC | TRBJ2-5 | NA | NA | TRBV2
CASSILRDYEQYF | TGTGCCAGCAGCATCCTGAGGGACTACGAGCAGTACTTC | TRBJ2-7 | NA | NA | TRBV12-1
CASSNGTIQETQYF | TGTGCCAGCAGCAACGGGACTATACAAGAGACCCAGTACTTC | TRBJ2-5 | NA | TRBD2 | TRBV5-4
CASTIGQGLHEQYF | TGTGCCAGCACTATCGGACAGGGTCTCCACGAGCAGTACTTC | TRBJ2-7 | NA | TRBD1 | TRBV7-6
CASSIYPSPYGYTF | TGTGCCAGTAGTATATATCCAAGCCCCTATGGCTACACCTTC | TRBJ1-2 | NA | NA | TRBV19
CASSTSGYSYEQYF | TGTGCCAGCAGCACTTCAGGCTATTCCTACGAGCAGTACTTC | TRBJ2-7 | NA | NA | TRBV7-2
CASSPGPRAVEQYF | TGTGCCAGCAGCCCCGGCCCCCGTGCTGTCGAGCAGTACTTC | TRBJ2-7 | NA | NA | TRBV13
CSVEDVGQGLANEQFF | TGCAGCGTTGAAGATGTCGGACAGGGACTCGCCAATGAGCAGTTCTTC | TRBJ2-1 | NA | TRBD1 | TRBV29-1
CASSQFPGQGTGGNQPQHF | TGTGCCAGTAGCCAATTCCCGGGACAGGGGACAGGGGGCAATCAGCCCCAGCATTTT | TRBJ1-5 | NA | TRBD1 | TRBV19
CASSLTGKSAFF | TGTGCCAGCAGCTTAACAGGGAAGTCAGCTTTCTTT | TRBJ1-1 | few | NA | TRBV7-3
CAWAKQGLSGELFF | TGTGCCTGGGCTAAACAGGGTTTGTCCGGGGAGCTGTTTTTT | TRBJ2-2 | NA | NA | TRBV30
CASSRGQGVGREPQHF | TGTGCCAGCAGTCGAGGCCAGGGCGTGGGGAGAGAGCCCCAGCATTTT | TRBJ1-5 | NA | NA | TRBV28
CASSFVVWYRGGEETQYF | TGTGCCAGCAGCTTTGTGGTTTGGTACCGTGGGGGGGAAGAGACCCAGTACTTC | TRBJ2-5 | NA | NA | TRBV12-1
CASSLGTGGRNEQFF | TGCGCCAGCAGCTTGGGCACAGGGGGCCGGAATGAGCAGTTCTTC | TRBJ2-1 | NA | TRBD1 | TRBV5-1
CASSSGTETDTQYF | TGTGCCAGCAGCTCCGGGACAGAAACAGATACGCAGTATTTT | TRBJ2-3 | NA | TRBD1 | TRBV2
CASSGETSETYNEQFF | TGTGCCAGCAGCGGGGAGACTAGCGAGACCTACAATGAGCAGTTCTTC | TRBJ2-1 | NA | TRBD2 | TRBV9
CASSGPDETQYF | TGTGCCAGCAGCGGCCCCGACGAGACCCAGTACTTC | TRBJ2-5 | once | NA | TRBV7-3
CSVEVGAGETQYF | TGCAGCGTTGAAGTAGGGGCGGGGGAGACCCAGTACTTC | TRBJ2-5 | NA | NA | TRBV29-1
CASRHRYFNYGYTF | TGTGCCAGCCGACACAGGTACTTTAACTATGGCTACACCTTC | TRBJ1-2 | NA | NA | TRBV6-5
CASSLDGLTGTDTQYF | TGTGCCAGCAGCCTGGACGGACTAACGGGCACAGATACGCAGTATTTT | TRBJ2-3 | NA | NA | TRBV7-2
CASSQGLATDTQYF | TGTGCCAGCAGTCAGGGACTAGCGACAGATACGCAGTATTTT | TRBJ2-3 | NA | TRBD2 | TRBV6-5
CASSLESSPLHF | TGTGCCAGCAGCTTAGAGTCATCACCCCTCCACTTT | TRBJ1-6 | NA | NA | TRBV7-9
CASSREQGGEETQYF | TGTGCCAGCTCCCGGGAACAGGGAGGGGAAGAGACCCAGTACTTC | TRBJ2-5 | NA | NA | TRBV18
CSVKGVSYEQYF | TGCAGCGTTAAAGGGGTTTCCTACGAGCAGTACTTC | TRBJ2-7 | NA | NA | TRBV29-1
CASSLGQGANYGYTF | TGCGCCAGCAGCCTCGGACAGGGCGCCAACTATGGCTACACCTTC | TRBJ1-2 | NA | TRBD1 | TRBV5-1
CASSAGGHQETQYF | TGTGCCAGCAGCGCCGGTGGGCACCAAGAGACCCAGTACTTC | TRBJ2-5 | NA | NA | TRBV6-1
CASSPHQGTGNTIYF | TGTGCCAGCTCACCACACCAGGGCACTGGAAACACCATATATTTT | TRBJ1-3 | NA | NA | TRBV18
CASSSTSVTDTQYF | TGTGCCAGCAGCTCCACCTCGGTCACAGATACGCAGTATTTT | TRBJ2-3 | NA | NA | TRBV7-2
CASSNLIAEAFF | TGTGCCAGCAGTAACTTAATCGCTGAAGCTTTCTTT | TRBJ1-1 | few | NA | TRBV6-6
CAISGSYEQYF | TGTGCCATCAGTGGCTCCTACGAGCAGTACTTC | TRBJ2-7 | few | NA | TRBV10-3
CASRLAYRGTDTQYF | TGTGCAAGTCGCTTAGCGTACAGGGGTACAGATACGCAGTATTTT | TRBJ2-3 | NA | NA | TRBV12-2
CASSLRTSGAETQYF | TGTGCCAGCAGTCTCCGGACTAGCGGGGCAGAGACCCAGTACTTC | TRBJ2-5 | NA | TRBD2 | TRBV28
CASSLRGRDEQFF | TGTGCCAGCAGCCTCAGGGGGCGGGATGAGCAGTTCTTC | TRBJ2-1 | NA | TRBD1 | TRBV9
CASSFGWTNPNTGELFF | TGCGCCAGCAGCTTCGGATGGACCAACCCGAACACCGGGGAGCTGTTTTTT | TRBJ2-2 | NA | NA | TRBV5-1
CASGLHANTIYF | TGTGCCAGCGGGCTACATGCGAACACCATATATTTT | TRBJ1-3 | NA | NA | TRBV28
CASSLTGGAQYF | TGTGCCAGCAGCTTAACAGGGGGCGCCCAGTACTTC | TRBJ2-5 | NA | TRBD1 | TRBV7-3
CASSVEVTAGNTIYF | TGTGCCAGCAGCGTAGAAGTAACAGCTGGAAACACCATATATTTT | TRBJ1-3 | NA | NA | TRBV9